This T cell receptor (beta chain) emerged from a study of post-analysis software for immune sequencing data. Turning to the study itself: Disease trajectories encompassed relapsing-remitting, secondary progressive and progressive-relapsing multiple sclerosis. Whole-study findings and limits: People with multiple sclerosis had a significantly lower normalized Chao1 diversity than controls did. Same-batch preparations were strongly co-clustered by F measure. TRBV segments more frequent in patients than in controls numbered five and included TRBV5-6, TRBV5-1 and TRBV20-1.

On this clonotype: Its specificity is unknown.

The CDR3 loop spans 16 amino acids. V shed 3 bases and J shed 3 bases, with 15 bases lying between them. Unique molecular identifiers had been added to the TCR beta cDNA libraries. Researchers reported 400,000 to 600,000 cDNA molecules coming from around 1 to 9.1 million T cells. Each CDR3 protein gets one entry after TCRdb re-called the PCR reads with MiXCR. The sample has about 170,000 distinct CDR3 sequences, about 30% seen once. Sequenced input: blood. This receptor was identified in a girl between 10 and 17 years old with multiple sclerosis. V gene TRBV12-3 or TRBV12-4 combines with J gene TRBJ1-5, with D maybe TRBD1 (5 bases). CDR3 loop: CASSFQGIISNQPQHF. The CDR3 region has the DNA TGTGCCAGCAGTTTCCAGGGTATAATCTCCAATCAGCCCCAGCATTTT.